The 18 T cell receptor beta chains in this list originate from one sample, sequenced in a study of T cell repertoires in cytomegalovirus infection. MiXCR, applied by TCRdb to the reads, yields one record per CDR3 protein. In the table there are around 490,000 distinct CDR3 sequences, approximately 25% of which are singletons. Specimen: PBMCs. The receptor set was obtained from a human donor in good health (CMV status not recorded). Some clones in this sample may be carry-over from other donors' samples.

The sample holds a few counts of this clonotype. The chain employs TRBV7-2 and TRBJ2-5, with a tentative D call TRBD1 (6 bases). With 2 bases removed from V and 5 bases from J, the gap between germline ends came to 12 bases. The CDR3 has 14 amino acids. Germline CDR1 is SGHTA and CDR2 is FQGNSA. CDR3 DNA: TGTGCCAGCAGCTTAATGACAGGCGGTGAGACCCAGTACTTC. Translating gives CASSLMTGGETQYF.

The genes are TRBV7-2 and TRBJ2-1; D may match TRBD1 or TRBD2 (6 bases each). The CDR3 is 15 amino acids. Trimming removed 0 bases at V and 3 bases at J, with 9 bases between. CDR1 is SGHTA, CDR2 FQGNSA, per germline. CDR3 DNA sequence: TGTGCCAGCAGCTTAGCGGAGGGGGTCTACAATGAGCAGTTCTTC. The encoded protein is CASSLAEGVYNEQFF.

The chain has TRBV20-1 and TRBJ1-1; 8 bases are shared with TRBD1. After removal of 0 bases from V and 11 bases from J, the junction contained 11 bases not matched to a gene. The CDR3 is made up of 14 amino acids. Germline V CDR1 and CDR2: DFQATT, SNEGSKA (reference sequence). The CDR3 reads CSAREGQGIAIAFF. The DNA of the CDR3 is TGCAGTGCTAGAGAAGGACAGGGCATAGCGATTGCTTTCTTT.

This clonotype was recorded a few times. This sequence joins TRBV27 and TRBJ2-7; 8 nucleotides agree with TRBD1. In germline, CDR1 is MNHEY, CDR2 SMNVEV (reference sequence). This CDR3 contains 14 residues. The trim removed 5 bases at V and 4 bases at J, leaving 7 bases unmatched. The CDR3 DNA sequence: TGTGCCAGCAGTCGCGGACAGGGAGTTTACGAGCAGTACGTC. This encodes CASSRGQGVYEQYV.

The chain joins TRBV20-1 to TRBJ2-2; 13 nucleotides align to TRBD2. The V gene's germline CDR1 is DFQATT and CDR2 SNEGSKA (reference sequence). Trimming cost V 2 bases and J 8 bases; bases outside gene matches: 8. CDR3 length: 16 residues. Written as DNA, the CDR3 is TGCAGTGCTAGATTACTAGCGGGAGGGCCAGAAGGGGAGCTGTTTTTT. Amino acids: CSARLLAGGPEGELFF.

This clonotype was counted between two and nine times. The chain joins TRBV4-1 to TRBJ2-5; D not certain. V was trimmed by 0 bases and J by 4 bases, leaving 9 bases between them. This CDR3 region has 14 residues. In germline, CDR1 is MGHRA, CDR2 YSYEKL. For the CDR3, the DNA is TGCGCCAGCAGCCAAGAGGGCATCGGAGAGACCCAGTACTTC. Translation gives CASSQEGIGETQYF.

This clonotype has more than one count but fewer than ten. J is TRBJ2-1 and V is TRBV12-3 or TRBV12-4; 7 nucleotides agree with TRBD2. Germline trimming cut 3 bases from V and 2 bases from J; bases unmatched to any gene: 4. The CDR3 loop spans 15 amino acids. CDR3 in amino acids: CASSFDAGAYNEQFF. The DNA for the CDR3 is TGTGCCAGCAGTTTTGATGCGGGAGCCTACAATGAGCAGTTCTTC.

V gene TRBV6-1 combines with J gene TRBJ1-1; D gene ambiguous. This CDR3 region has 15 residues. The V end was cut by 5 bases, the J end by 0 bases, with 13 bases between. Germline V gene data show CDR1 as MNHNS and CDR2 as SASEGT. The CDR3 is CASSSELHMNTEAFF. CDR3 coding DNA: TGTGCCAGCAGTTCAGAACTACATATGAACACTGAAGCTTTCTTT.

This clonotype was recorded many times. The chain combines TRBV7-4 with TRBJ1-1; 8 nucleotides match TRBD1. The CDR3 covers 15 residues. Germline CDR1 and CDR2: SGHVT and SQSDAQ. V dropped 5 bases and J dropped 8; count of bases not matched to a gene: 13. The CDR3 protein is CASSARQGRGAEAFF. In DNA form, the CDR3 reads TGTGCCAGCAGCGCCAGACAGGGGAGGGGGGCAGAAGCTTTCTTT.

This clonotype showed up many times. The chain combines TRBV7-2 with TRBJ1-4; D uncertain. Trimming removed 1 base at V and 4 bases at J, with 7 bases between. Germline CDR1 and CDR2: SGHTA and FQGNSA. The CDR3 has 14 residues. Here the CDR3 DNA reads TGTGCCAGCAGCTTAGTGATAAATAATGAAAAACTGTTTTTT. Translation: CASSLVINNEKLFF.

The table lists this clonotype with many counts. The gene calls are TRBV7-2 and TRBJ1-2; no reliable D call. The germline CDR1 and CDR2 sequences are SGHTA and FQGNSA. CDR3 length: 14 residues. Trimming pared 4 bases from V and 4 bases from J, leaving 13 bases between. CDR3 in amino acids: CASSWPQGGYGYTF. The CDR3 DNA sequence: TGTGCCAGCAGCTGGCCCCAAGGAGGCTATGGCTACACCTTC.

In its sample, this clonotype was seen a few times. This chain connects TRBV6-5 to TRBJ1-4, with 8 bases that match TRBD1. The germline gives CDR1 MNHEY, CDR2 SVGAGI. The J segment lost 3 bases and the V segment lost 0 bases, leaving 3 bases of the junction unmatched. The CDR3 is 16 residues long. CDR3 coding DNA: TGTGCCAGCAGTTACTCCCAGGGGGCGGCTAATGAAAAACTGTTTTTT. It yields the protein CASSYSQGAANEKLFF.

This clonotype was seen a few times. CDR3 DNA sequence: TGTGCCAGCAGCTTACAGGCCGGCCAAGAGACCCAGTACTTC. This codes for CASSLQAGQETQYF. V usage is TRBV7-2 and J usage is TRBJ2-5; D gene unclear. There are 14 residues in the CDR3. Trimming stripped 2 bases from V and 1 base from J, with 8 bases between. Germline CDR1 and CDR2: SGHTA and FQGNSA.

The chain combines TRBV12-3 or TRBV12-4 with TRBJ1-6; 7 positions agree with TRBD1. The CDR3 sequence is 14 residues long. The V and J ends lost 6 bases and 6 bases, in that order; junction bases with no gene match: 5. The DNA for the CDR3 is TGTGCCAGCAGACCAACAGGGGCTAATTCACCCCTCCACTTT. As protein: CASRPTGANSPLHF.

The chain recombines TRBV7-9 with TRBJ2-5, with 7 bases fitting TRBD1. Trimming took 6 bases from V and 7 from J; bases not matched to a gene: 8. Germline V gene lookup returns CDR1 SEHNR and CDR2 FQNEAQ (reference sequence). The CDR3 loop spans 13 amino acids. CDR3 protein: CASRRQGSVTQYF. The DNA of the CDR3 is TGTGCCAGCAGAAGACAGGGCTCAGTGACCCAGTACTTC.

This clonotype has a count of ten or more. The J gene is TRBJ2-3, the V gene TRBV7-2, with TRBD2 matching 7 bases. The length of the CDR3 is 17 residues. CDR1 SGHTA and CDR2 FQGNSA come from the germline V gene. V shed 0 bases and J 4 bases; nucleotides not matched to a gene: 10. The CDR3 nucleotides are TGTGCCAGCAGCTTAGCGCTGGGCGGGAGAGAGGCAGATACGCAGTATTTT. Translating gives CASSLALGGREADTQYF.

This clonotype was found a few times. The chain combines TRBV11-1 with TRBJ1-1; 8 bases map to TRBD1. The ends lost 5 bases at V and 1 base at J; junction bases unmatched: 6. The CDR3 is 15 amino acids. Germline loops: CDR1 SGHAT, CDR2 FQDESV (reference sequence). The CDR3 loop reads CASSPRGHQNTEAFF. DNA of the CDR3: TGTGCCAGCAGCCCCAGGGGGCACCAGAACACTGAAGCTTTCTTT.

This clonotype was counted at least ten times. V and J are TRBV7-2 and TRBJ2-1; 8 bases are a match to TRBD2. V lost 4 bases to trimming and J lost 0 bases; unmatched junction nucleotides: 5. Germline values: CDR1 SGHTA, CDR2 FQGNSA. The CDR3 consists of 16 residues. The CDR3 reads CASSSQSGSSYNEQFF. DNA for the CDR3: TGTGCCAGCAGCTCCCAAAGCGGGAGCTCCTACAATGAGCAGTTCTTC.